The T cell receptor beta chain under discussion was sequenced for a study of OX40 agonist ivuxolimab in advanced cancers. Study overall: Patients received ivuxolimab, an intravenous treatment, every 2 weeks at 0.01 to 10 mg/kg. The study enrolled dose-escalation patients with hepatocellular carcinoma, melanoma, renal cell or head and neck cancer. Prior therapy, whether anti-PD-1, anti-PD-L1 or anti-CTLA-4, was allowed, and less than 45% had some.

This clone has a single count. Its antigen is not known. The repertoire was sequenced with immunoSEQ multiplex PCR; TCRdb's copy has only in-frame clones and lacks some. The sample holds about 60,000 clones, roughly 85% seen once. There are 14 residues in the CDR3. The V and J ends lost 10 bases and 3 bases respectively, with 18 bases between them. CDR1 MDHEN and CDR2 SYDVKM come from the germline V gene. Study-wide findings and caveats: The average count of expanded clones was higher among CD8+ T cells than among CD4+.

The source is an adult with an advanced solid tumor such as melanoma, head and neck, liver or kidney cancer. Sequencing was performed on CD4+ or CD8+ T cells sorted from blood, taken in a trial of the OX40 agonist ivuxolimab. The rearrangement links TRBV28 to TRBJ1-2, with a possible D match to TRBD1 (5 bases). Written as DNA, the CDR3 is TGTGCCACAACGACAGTCGCGGGGTACTATGGCTACACCTTC. Translated: CATTTVAGYYGYTF.